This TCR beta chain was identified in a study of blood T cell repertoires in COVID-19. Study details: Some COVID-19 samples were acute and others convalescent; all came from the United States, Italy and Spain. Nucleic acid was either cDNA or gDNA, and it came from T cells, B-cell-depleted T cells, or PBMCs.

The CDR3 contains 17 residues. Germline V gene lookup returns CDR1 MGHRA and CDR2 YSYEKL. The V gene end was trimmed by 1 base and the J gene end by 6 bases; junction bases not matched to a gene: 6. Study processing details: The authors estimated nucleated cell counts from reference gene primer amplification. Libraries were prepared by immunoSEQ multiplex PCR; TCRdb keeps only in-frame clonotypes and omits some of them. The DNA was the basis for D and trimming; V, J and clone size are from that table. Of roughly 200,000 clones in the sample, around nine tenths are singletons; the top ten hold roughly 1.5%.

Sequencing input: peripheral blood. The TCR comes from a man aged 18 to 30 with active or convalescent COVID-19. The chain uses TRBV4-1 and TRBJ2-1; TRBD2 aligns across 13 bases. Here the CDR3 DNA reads TGCGCCAGCAGCCAAGCAGGGACTAGCGGGAAGGTCAATGAGCAGTTCTTC. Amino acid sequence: CASSQAGTSGKVNEQFF.